Presented here are 14 T cell receptor beta chains from one specimen sequenced in a study of OX40 agonist ivuxolimab in advanced cancers. Assay used: immunoSEQ multiplex PCR; TCRdb lists only in-frame clones, some missing. The sample has tens of thousands of clones, approximately 95% seen once. Sequenced material: CD4+ or CD8+ T cells sorted from blood, taken in a trial of the OX40 agonist ivuxolimab. The source is an adult with an advanced solid tumor such as melanoma, head and neck, liver or kidney cancer.

The CDR3 here is CASSLGGPANNSPLHF. For the CDR3, the DNA is TGTGCCAGCAGCTTGGGGGGGCCGGCTAATAATTCACCCCTCCACTTT. The chain recombines TRBV5-8 with TRBJ1-6; tentatively, D is TRBD1 (6 bases). The CDR3 is 16 amino acids. The germline CDR1 and CDR2 sequences are SGHTS and YDEGEE. The ends were cut back, 0 bases at V and 5 bases at J, with 12 bases in the middle. The variable domain in full, completed from reference TRBV5-8 and TRBJ1-6, reads EAGVTQSPTHLIKTRGQQATLRCSPISGHTSVYWYQQALGLGLQFLLWYDEGEERNRGNFPPRFSGRQFPNYSSELNVNALELEDSALYLCASSLGGPANNSPLHFGNGTRLTVT.

The chain employs TRBV19 and TRBJ2-7; possibly TRBD1 for D (5 bases). The V and J ends lost 6 bases and 0 bases respectively, with 6 bases between them. The CDR3 extends over 12 amino acids. Germline V CDR1 and CDR2: LNHDA, SQIVND (reference sequence). The CDR3 sequence: CASSDSSYEQYF. The CDR3 nucleotides are TGTGCCAGTAGCGACAGCTCCTACGAGCAGTACTTC.

For the CDR3, the DNA is TGTGCCAGCAGGAGACAGGGAAACGGCTACACCTTC. This translates into CASRRQGNGYTF. The chain recombines TRBV25-1 with TRBJ1-2; 7 positions match TRBD1. Trimming removed 6 bases from V and 8 bases from J; junction bases left unmatched: 6. Germline V gene lookup returns CDR1 MGHDK and CDR2 SYGVNS. CDR3 length: 12 amino acids.

The chain links TRBV7-2 to TRBJ2-7; 10 positions agree with TRBD2. Germline V gives CDR1 SGHTA, CDR2 FQGNSA. Trimming removed 7 bases from V and 6 bases from J; junction bases left unmatched: 12. The CDR3 spans 15 residues. DNA for the CDR3: TGTGCCAGCATCTCCGTTGGGGCTAGCGGGGGCGAGCAGTACTTC. This codes for CASISVGASGGEQYF.

The V call is TRBV7-6, the J call TRBJ2-6; perhaps D is TRBD1 or TRBD2 (5 bases each). CDR3 length equals 17 residues. With 5 bases removed from V and 0 bases from J, the gap between germline ends came to 14 bases. In germline, CDR1 is SGHVS, CDR2 FNYEAQ. The CDR3 region is CASSQGVGSSGANVLTF. The CDR3 coding sequence is TGTGCCAGCAGCCAGGGTGTGGGGAGCTCTGGGGCCAACGTCCTGACTTTC.

CDR3 sequence reads: CASSEIGGNTEAFF. CDR3 DNA sequence: TGTGCCAGCAGTGAGATCGGGGGGAACACTGAAGCTTTCTTT. This rearrangement joins TRBV2 to TRBJ1-1; possible D gene TRBD1, 5 bases. Germline loops: CDR1 SNHLY, CDR2 FYNNEI. CDR3 size: 14 residues. Trimming took 3 bases from V and 1 from J, leaving 9 bases between them.

This clone came up a few times. This sequence joins TRBV27 and TRBJ1-5, with a weak D call TRBD1 (6 bases). Trimming pared 5 bases from V and 3 bases from J, leaving 8 bases between. The CDR3 covers 13 residues. The germline V gene has CDR1 MNHEY and CDR2 SMNVEV (reference sequence). The CDR3: CASSGGPNQPQHF. CDR3 nucleotides: TGTGCCAGCAGTGGGGGCCCCAATCAGCCCCAGCATTTT.

CDR3 bases: TGTGCCAGCAGCCAGGGACAGCGCCCCCTCCACTTT. It is translated as CASSQGQRPLHF. The J gene is TRBJ1-6, the V gene TRBV27; 7 bases map to TRBD1. V was pared by 6 bases and J by 13 bases, with 6 bases of the junction left unmatched. Germline values: CDR1 MNHEY, CDR2 SMNVEV (reference sequence). This CDR3 has 12 amino acids.

This chain links TRBV9 with TRBJ2-7, with 8 bases matching TRBD1. This CDR3 is built from 14 residues. Germline-derived CDR1 and CDR2 are SGDLS and YYNGEE. Trimming removed 4 bases from V and 5 bases from J; junction bases left unmatched: 8. The CDR3 region has the DNA TGTGCCAGCAGCCCGCAGGGGGCGCGGGACGAGCAGTACTTC. This codes for CASSPQGARDEQYF.

The CDR3 sequence: CASSMEGRGNNEQFF. DNA for the CDR3: TGTGCCAGCAGCATGGAGGGTAGGGGAAACAATGAGCAGTTCTTC. V usage is TRBV7-6 and J usage is TRBJ2-1; D might be TRBD2 (6 bases). V was trimmed by 5 bases and J by 5 bases, leaving 16 bases between them. Germline CDR1 reads SGHVS; CDR2 reads FNYEAQ. This CDR3 has 15 residues.

The rearrangement joins TRBV29-1 to TRBJ2-1; perhaps TRBD2 as D (6 bases). V dropped 5 bases and J dropped 9 bases, with 14 bases sitting between them. Per germline, CDR1 SQVTM and CDR2 ANQGSEA. The CDR3 is 12 amino acids. The CDR3 sequence: CSVLAGWGEQFF. DNA of the CDR3: TGCAGCGTTCTCGCGGGGTGGGGTGAGCAGTTCTTC.

The chain has TRBV21-1 and TRBJ1-5. TRBV21-1 is recorded as a pseudogene. The CDR3 consists of 16 residues. CDR3 sequence reads: CASSKSGRGAHQPQHF. The CDR3 region has the DNA TGTGCCAGCAGCAAATCGGGGAGGGGAGCCCATCAGCCCCAGCATTTT.

This chain joins TRBV5-6 and TRBJ2-1, with D maybe TRBD1 (6 bases). Trimming pared 1 base from V and 5 bases from J, leaving 19 bases between. The CDR3 extends over 17 amino acids. Germline values: CDR1 SGHDT, CDR2 YYEEEE. CDR3 sequence reads: CASSLKSFGTKDNEQFF. The CDR3 bases are TGTGCCAGCAGCTTGAAATCCTTCGGGACAAAAGACAATGAGCAGTTCTTC.

V and J are TRBV19 and TRBJ1-2; tentative D call: TRBD1 (6 bases). Per germline, CDR1 LNHDA and CDR2 SQIVND (reference sequence). Trimming took off 5 bases at V and 4 bases at J, with 11 bases between the two ends. The CDR3 contains 13 residues. CDR3 protein: CASSVTGIYGYTF. In nucleotides, the CDR3 is TGTGCCAGTAGTGTCACAGGGATCTATGGCTACACCTTC.